A single T cell receptor (beta chain) is shown here with its context. Its matching antigen is unknown. The CDR3 covers 12 residues. Germline lookup yields CDR1 MGHDK and CDR2 SYGVNS. V lost 2 bases, J lost 8 bases, and 9 bases lay in between. These data originate in a study of T cell responses to AZD1222 COVID-19 vaccine. Findings and limits, study-wide: Seropositive AZD1222 recipients at baseline numbered only five or six. There were repertoire samples only from the period after the peak T cell response. White British donors predominated, females outnumbered males, and clonal diversity was possibly underestimated.

Data came from immunoSEQ multiplex PCR; TCRdb stores just in-frame clones and leaves some out. The repertoire has approximately 150,000 clones, 90% to 95% of them found once; the top ten carry roughly 4.4%. This TCR was recovered from an adult in good health. The sample here was peripheral blood, taken on day 0 of MenACWY control vaccination. The chain uses TRBV25-1 and TRBJ1-2; no definite D call. The CDR3, as DNA: TGTGCCAGCAGTGAACAGAGGCTGGGCTACACCTTC. It encodes CASSEQRLGYTF.